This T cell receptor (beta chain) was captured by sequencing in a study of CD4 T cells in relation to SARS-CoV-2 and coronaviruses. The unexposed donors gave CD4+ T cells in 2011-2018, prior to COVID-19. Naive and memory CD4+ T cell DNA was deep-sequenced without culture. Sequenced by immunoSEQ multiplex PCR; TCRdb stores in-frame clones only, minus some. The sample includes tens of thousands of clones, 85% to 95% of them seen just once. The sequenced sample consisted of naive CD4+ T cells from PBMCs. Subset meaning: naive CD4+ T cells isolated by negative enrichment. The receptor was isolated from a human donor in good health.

Here the CDR3 DNA reads TGTGCCAGCAGTTCCGTCAGTTCGGGGACAGGGGTTGAGCAGTACTTC. Residues: CASSSVSSGTGVEQYF. The chain couples TRBV28 to TRBJ2-7; TRBD1 agrees at 10 bases. V trimming: 4 bases; J trimming: 7 bases; junction bases outside the gene matches: 13. Germline V gene data show CDR1 as MDHEN and CDR2 as SYDVKM. The CDR3 consists of 16 residues. Full variable domain (outside the CDR3, taken from reference TRBV28 and TRBJ2-7): DVKVTQSSRYLVKRTGEKVFLECVQDMDHENMFWYRQDPGLGLRLIYFSYDVKMKEKGDIPEGYSVSREKKERFSLILESASTNQTSMYLCASSSVSSGTGVEQYFGPGTRLTVT.